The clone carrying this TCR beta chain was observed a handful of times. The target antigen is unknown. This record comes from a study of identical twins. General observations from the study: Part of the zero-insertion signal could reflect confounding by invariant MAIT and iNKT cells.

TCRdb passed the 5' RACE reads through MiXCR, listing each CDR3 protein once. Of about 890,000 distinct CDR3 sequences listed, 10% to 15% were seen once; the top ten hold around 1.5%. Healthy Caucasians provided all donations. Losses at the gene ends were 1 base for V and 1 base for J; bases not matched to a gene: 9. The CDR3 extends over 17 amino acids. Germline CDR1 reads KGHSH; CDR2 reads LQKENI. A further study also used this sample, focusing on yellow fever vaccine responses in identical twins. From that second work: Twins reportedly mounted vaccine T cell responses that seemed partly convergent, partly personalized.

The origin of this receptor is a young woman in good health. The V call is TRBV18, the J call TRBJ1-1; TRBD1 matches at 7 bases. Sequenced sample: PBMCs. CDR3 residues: CASSPRDRALANTEAFF. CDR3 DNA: TGTGCCAGCTCACCACGTGACAGGGCCCTTGCGAACACTGAAGCTTTCTTT.